The TCR beta chain under discussion was sequenced for a study of CD8 T cells in ankylosing spondylitis. Study results and limitations: Previously reported in reactive arthritis synovial fluid and blood were some of the motif variants.

Concerning this clonotype: Its specificity is not known.

Germline CDR1 MNHEY, CDR2 SVGAGI. This CDR3 region has 18 residues. With 4 bases clipped from V and 4 bases from J, the junction kept 10 bases outside the gene matches. In TCRdb, the 5' RACE reads were re-called with MiXCR into one record per CDR3 protein. The data hold some 240,000 distinct CDR3 sequences, with 15% to 20% observed a single time. Sequenced sample: blood, either unsorted or a sorted T cell fraction (not recorded which). This sequence joins TRBV6-5 and TRBJ2-5, with 15 positions matching TRBD2. This clonotype was obtained from a male donor with ankylosing spondylitis or in good health (not recorded which). CDR3 DNA: TGTGCCAGCAGTTCCGGACTAGCGGGAGGGCCGGTCGGAGAGACCCAGTACTTC. Translating gives CASSSGLAGGPVGETQYF.